This T cell receptor beta chain is from a study of control samples from healthy donors and cancer patients. Germline CDR1 reads LGHNA; CDR2 reads YNFKEQ. With 4 bases removed from V and 2 bases from J, the gap between germline ends came to 12 bases. The CDR3 covers 16 residues. Profiling relied on immunoSEQ multiplex PCR, and the TCRdb table lists in-frame clones only, not all of them. The sample lists 98,000 or so clones; 82% were seen once. V gene TRBV4-2 combines with J gene TRBJ2-6, with a tentative D call TRBD2 (5 bases). The material sequenced was blood. This clonotype was sampled from a man aged 60 to 75 in good health. Here the CDR3 reads CASSPQEGTGANVLTF. CDR3 nucleotide sequence: TGTGCCAGCAGCCCTCAAGAGGGCACTGGGGCCAACGTCCTGACTTTC.